The 2 T cell receptor beta chains reported below all come from one sample, sequenced in a study of T-cell memory formation after mild COVID-19. TCRdb re-called the 5' RACE reads through MiXCR, storing one row per CDR3 protein. Counted here are hundreds of thousands of distinct CDR3 sequences, 15% to 20% occurring once; the ten biggest clones make up about 21%. Sequenced input: PBMCs or a T cell subset sorted from them (not recorded which). These receptors were obtained from a man younger than 35 who had mild COVID-19 (a few samples of this study predate the infection). Cell type and time point are not known.

The chain couples TRBV18 to TRBJ2-7, with a possible D match to TRBD1 (6 bases). In germline, CDR1 is KGHSH, CDR2 LQKENI. V dropped 5 bases and J dropped 0 bases, with 17 bases sitting between them. This CDR3 comprises 16 residues. This CDR3 is CASSTRQALLSYEQYF. The DNA of the CDR3 is TGTGCCAGCTCAACCCGACAGGCCCTCCTCTCCTACGAGCAGTACTTC.

The chain has TRBV5-1 and TRBJ1-1, with TRBD1 matching over 7 bases. Germline CDR1 is SGHRS and CDR2 is YFSETQ. CDR3 length: 15 residues. J lost 4 bases, V lost 4 bases, and 10 bases had no gene match. CDR3 protein: CASSKPTGTGTEAFF. As DNA, the CDR3 is TGCGCCAGCAGCAAACCGACAGGGACGGGCACTGAAGCTTTCTTT.